A single T cell receptor beta chain is shown here with its context. The data were taken from a study of blood T cell repertoires in COVID-19. Turning to the study itself: The United States, Italy and Spain provided the acute and convalescent COVID-19 samples. Nucleic acid was either cDNA or gDNA, and it came from T cells, B-cell-depleted T cells, or PBMCs.

Per the authors' pipeline: Counts of nucleated cells, estimated from reference gene primer amplification, were obtained. Repertoires were generated with immunoSEQ multiplex PCR, while TCRdb's copy carries only in-frame clones and drops some. That table furnishes V, J and clone size, whereas the DNA furnished D and trimming. The sample lists 95,000 to 150,000 clones; 79% were seen once. The CDR3 sequence is 19 residues long. The origin of this receptor is a middle-aged man with active or convalescent COVID-19. This chain uses TRBV12-1 with TRBJ2-1; the table's D call of TRBD2 was not tested on the DNA. TRBV12-1 is described as a pseudogene. What was sequenced was peripheral blood. The CDR3 region has the DNA TGTGCCAGCAGCTCGGAGGCTAGCGGGAGCGCGGGCCCTTACAATGAGCAGTTCTTC. Translated, it gives CASSSEASGSAGPYNEQFF.